The clone carrying this T cell receptor beta chain was recorded only once. CDR1 and CDR2 from the germline V gene are SGHRS and YFSETQ. There are 16 residues in the CDR3. Trimming pared 5 bases from V and 1 base from J, leaving 15 bases between. This entry is derived from a study of control samples from healthy donors and cancer patients. The table came from immunoSEQ multiplex PCR; TCRdb's copy has only in-frame clones and leaves some out. The table shows roughly 70,000 clones, with approximately 84% occurring only once. This chain uses TRBV5-1 with TRBJ2-2, with unresolved D. The origin of this receptor is a man aged 45-60 years in good health. Sample: blood. The CDR3 protein is CASSFSVAKNTGELFF. The CDR3 DNA reads as TGCGCCAGCAGTTTTTCGGTTGCAAAGAACACCGGGGAGCTGTTTTTT.